Below are 26 T cell receptor beta chains sequenced from a single sample in a study of blood T cell repertoires in COVID-19. Generated by immunoSEQ multiplex PCR, the TCRdb table keeps only in-frame clones and is missing some. The table records about 170,000 clones, approximately 87% of them present only once. Specimen: peripheral blood. Receptors were obtained from a young man with active or convalescent COVID-19.

The CDR3 reads CASSLGTGGMTGYTF. The DNA for the CDR3 is TGTGCCAGCAGCTTAGGCACAGGGGGCATGACCGGCTACACCTTC. The gene calls are TRBV7-2 and TRBJ1-2; 9 bases map to TRBD1. Germline trimming cut 1 base from V and 8 bases from J; bases unmatched to any gene: 8. CDR3 length equals 15 residues. Germline V gene data show CDR1 as SGHTA and CDR2 as FQGNSA. The full variable domain, with the rest looked up from reference TRBV7-2 and TRBJ1-2, is GAGVSQSPSNKVTEKGKDVELRCDPISGHTALYWYRQSLGQGLEFLIYFQGNSAPDKSGLPSDRFSAERTGGSVSTLTIQRTQQEDSAVYLCASSLGTGGMTGYTFGSGTRLTVV.

This chain joins TRBV10-3 and TRBJ2-7, with 11 positions matching TRBD1. This CDR3 is 15 amino acids long. The V and J ends lost 3 bases and 5 bases, in that order; junction bases with no gene match: 6. Germline V CDR1 and CDR2: ENHRY, SYGVKD. CDR3 region: CAISDSGTGGDEQYV. The CDR3 DNA reads TGTGCCATCAGTGATTCGGGGACAGGGGGGGACGAGCAGTACGTC.

The rearrangement joins TRBV30 to TRBJ1-2, with 8 bases matching TRBD1. The CDR3 has 16 residues. Germline CDR1 reads GTSNPN; CDR2 reads SVGIG (reference sequence). The ends lost 1 base at V and 4 bases at J; junction bases unmatched: 11. The CDR3 protein is CAWSAQTGALSYGYTF. The CDR3 nucleotides are TGTGCCTGGAGTGCACAGACAGGGGCCCTTTCCTATGGCTACACCTTC.

The chain links TRBV7-6 to TRBJ2-3, with TRBD2 identical over 7 bases. With 5 bases clipped from V and 6 bases from J, the junction kept 8 bases outside the gene matches. Germline loops: CDR1 SGHVS, CDR2 FNYEAQ. CDR3 length: 14 amino acids. The CDR3 coding sequence is TGTGCCAGCAGCATTAGCGGGTATGGTGATACGCAGTATTTT. It is translated as CASSISGYGDTQYF.

This clone came up a few times. The chain has TRBV6-5 and TRBJ1-2; a weak D match, TRBD1 (6 bases). The CDR3 covers 14 residues. Trimming took off 2 bases at V and 8 bases at J, with 15 bases between the two ends. CDR1 MNHEY and CDR2 SVGAGI come from the germline V gene. The CDR3 nucleotides read TGTGCCAGCAGTTACGACAGGAGCAATCGCGGCTACACCTTC. It specifies CASSYDRSNRGYTF.

The CDR3 nucleotides are TGCGCCAGCAGCACGGGAGCGAACACTGAAGCTTTCTTT. It specifies CASSTGANTEAFF. This chain joins TRBV5-1 and TRBJ1-1; D gene unclear. The germline gives CDR1 SGHRS, CDR2 YFSETQ. V was pared by 4 bases and J by 1 base, with 8 bases between. CDR3 length: 13 residues.

This clone has just a few counts. CDR3 amino acids: CASSDRTGGLNEKLFF. In DNA, the CDR3 is TGTGCCAGCAGCGATAGGACAGGGGGTCTTAATGAAAAACTGTTTTTT. The genes are TRBV5-8 and TRBJ1-4; 10 nucleotides agree with TRBD1. V lost 4 bases to trimming and J lost 4 bases; unmatched junction nucleotides: 7. The CDR3 spans 16 residues. Germline V CDR1 and CDR2: SGHTS, YDEGEE.

The table lists this clone with a few counts. V is TRBV9 and J is TRBJ1-2, with TRBD1 matching over 7 bases. Germline CDR1 is SGDLS and CDR2 is YYNGEE. This CDR3 is 12 amino acids long. Trimming cost V 1 base and J 8 bases; bases outside gene matches: 2. The CDR3 is CASSVQGGGYTF. CDR3 DNA sequence: TGTGCCAGCAGCGTACAGGGGGGAGGCTACACCTTC.

The chain has TRBV28 and TRBJ2-7, with TRBD2 identical over 8 bases. In germline, CDR1 is MDHEN, CDR2 SYDVKM. The CDR3 spans 14 residues. J was trimmed by 6 bases and V by 1 base; bases with no gene match: 5. The CDR3 DNA is TGTGCCAGCAGTTTATCGGGGGGGGGTGGCGAGCAGTACGTC. As protein: CASSLSGGGGEQYV.

The count of this clone is one. The V call is TRBV7-9, the J call TRBJ2-2; 11 bases are shared with TRBD2. The CDR3 covers 16 residues. CDR1 is SEHNR and CDR2 is FQNEAQ in the germline V gene (reference sequence). J was trimmed by 10 bases and V by 7 bases; bases with no gene match: 14. The CDR3 sequence is CASNLDRLAGFEELFF. The CDR3 bases are TGTGCCAGCAACCTAGATCGACTAGCGGGATTCGAGGAGCTGTTTTTT.

The genes are TRBV6-5 and TRBJ2-1; 7 bases agree with TRBD1. The CDR3 is 15 amino acids. V was clipped by 4 bases and J by 5 bases; unmatched bases: 8. CDR1 and CDR2 (germline): MNHEY, SVGAGI. Written as DNA, the CDR3 is TGTGCCAGCAGTTTCCCCGGGCAGGGGGACAATGAGCAGTTCTTC. This gives the protein CASSFPGQGDNEQFF.

J is TRBJ2-2 and V is TRBV5-1, with TRBD1 as a possible D gene (6 bases). Germline-derived CDR1 and CDR2 are SGHRS and YFSETQ. V dropped 5 bases and J dropped 7 bases, with 12 bases sitting between them. The CDR3 extends over 13 amino acids. CDR3 residues: CASSTGQHGELFF. Here the CDR3 DNA reads TGCGCCAGCAGTACAGGGCAACACGGGGAGCTGTTTTTT.

This chain connects TRBV4-1 to TRBJ1-1, with 10 bases identical to TRBD1. V lost 1 base and J lost 3; bases outside the gene matches: 5. Per germline, CDR1 MGHRA and CDR2 YSYEKL. The CDR3 is 16 amino acids. The CDR3 DNA reads as TGCGCCAGCAGCCAAGTCCCCGGGACAGGGGACACTGAAGCTTTCTTT. It specifies CASSQVPGTGDTEAFF.

The gene calls are TRBV6-2 or TRBV6-3 and TRBJ1-2, with D possibly being TRBD1 (5 bases). This CDR3 is 13 amino acids long. CDR1 and CDR2 from the germline V gene are MNHEY and SVGEGT. Trimming left V 5 bases short and J 7 bases short, with 14 bases between. The CDR3 protein is CASSKSGGSGYTF. In DNA, the CDR3 is TGTGCCAGCAGTAAATCCGGGGGTAGTGGCTACACCTTC.

The chain recombines TRBV29-1 with TRBJ2-2, with TRBD1 as a possible D gene (5 bases). Germline lookup yields CDR1 SQVTM and CDR2 ANQGSEA. V lost 7 bases to trimming and J lost 5 bases, with 11 bases between them. The CDR3 is 12 amino acids. In DNA form, the CDR3 reads TGCAGCGCCGGCCAGGGAACCGGGGAGCTGTTTTTT. Protein product: CSAGQGTGELFF.

The gene calls are TRBV7-2 and TRBJ1-4; D remains unclear. The CDR3 loop spans 15 amino acids. The V end lost 5 bases, the J end lost 6 bases, and 16 bases lay between the germline ends. Germline lookup yields CDR1 SGHTA and CDR2 FQGNSA. The CDR3 nucleotides read TGTGCCAGCAGCCCCCGACACATGACCTATGAAAAACTGTTTTTT. Amino acid sequence: CASSPRHMTYEKLFF.

CDR3 amino acids: CASSPPTGLDTEAFF. The CDR3 bases are TGTGCCAGCAGTCCTCCGACAGGGCTTGACACTGAAGCTTTCTTT. V gene TRBV11-3 combines with J gene TRBJ1-1, with 7 positions matching TRBD1. The V segment lost 6 bases and the J segment 3 bases; nucleotides outside the gene matches: 10. CDR3 length: 15 amino acids. Germline CDR1 is SGHNT and CDR2 is YENEEA.

The rearrangement uses TRBV27 and TRBJ2-5; TRBD2 might be the D (5 bases). CDR1 is MNHEY, CDR2 SMNVEV, per germline (reference sequence). V dropped 6 bases and J dropped 5 bases, with 16 bases sitting between them. The CDR3 loop spans 14 amino acids. CDR3 sequence: CASRPRSPGETQYF. The CDR3 region has the DNA TGTGCCAGCAGGCCACGGTCCCCGGGGGAGACCCAGTACTTC.

The rearrangement uses TRBV2 and TRBJ1-3, with TRBD1 matching 7 bases. This CDR3 has 14 amino acids. Germline CDR1 and CDR2: SNHLY and FYNNEI. Germline trimming cut 6 bases from V and 2 bases from J; bases unmatched to any gene: 4. CDR3 residues: CASRATGTGNTIYF. DNA for the CDR3: TGTGCCAGCAGGGCGACAGGGACTGGAAACACCATATATTTT. Complete variable domain (other parts from reference TRBV2 and TRBJ1-3): EPEVTQTPSHQVTQMGQEVILRCVPISNHLYFYWYRQILGQKVEFLVSFYNNEISEKSEIFDDQFSVERPDGSNFTLKIRSTKLEDSAMYFCASRATGTGNTIYFGEGSWLTVV.

The chain employs TRBV18 and TRBJ2-5; D gene uncertain. The CDR3 covers 13 residues. Trimming shortened V by 2 bases and J by 3 bases, and 7 bases separated the two germline ends. CDR1 is KGHSH and CDR2 is LQKENI in the germline V gene. CDR3 amino acids: CASSPNAKETQYF. The CDR3 DNA sequence: TGTGCCAGCTCACCAAACGCTAAAGAGACCCAGTACTTC.

The genes are TRBV19 and TRBJ1-5; no definite D call. Trimming pared 0 bases from V and 0 bases from J, leaving 12 bases between. Germline V gives CDR1 LNHDA, CDR2 SQIVND (reference sequence). The CDR3 has 17 residues. The CDR3 region is CASSIDPGGYSNQPQHF. In DNA form, the CDR3 reads TGTGCCAGTAGTATAGATCCCGGCGGCTATAGCAATCAGCCCCAGCATTTT.

The CDR3 DNA reads as TGTGCCAGCAGCTCCGACAGGGGAGCGGAGACCCAGTACTTC. Translating it yields CASSSDRGAETQYF. The J gene is TRBJ2-5, the V gene TRBV9; 8 bases line up with TRBD1. Germline values: CDR1 SGDLS, CDR2 YYNGEE. Germline trimming cut 4 bases from V and 5 bases from J; bases unmatched to any gene: 7. There are 14 residues in the CDR3.

This clone was detected once. The chain links TRBV29-1 to TRBJ1-1, with a tentative D call TRBD1 (6 bases). The germline gives CDR1 SQVTM, CDR2 ANQGSEA. Trimming shortened V by 5 bases and J by 10 bases, and 23 bases separated the two germline ends. The CDR3 sequence is 14 residues long. In DNA form, the CDR3 reads TGCAGCGTTTCCCCCATCGACAGGTGGGCAGTAGCTTTCTTT. This sequence encodes CSVSPIDRWAVAFF.

The CDR3 coding sequence is TGCGCCAGCAGCCCTCCGCCCCCCCCGACAGGGGGCCGTAGAAAATCACCCCTCCACTTT. Encoded protein: CASSPPPPPTGGRRKSPLHF. The rearrangement links TRBV4-1 to TRBJ1-6, with 10 bases matching TRBD1. CDR3 size: 20 residues. CDR1 and CDR2 from the germline V gene are MGHRA and YSYEKL. V was clipped by 4 bases and J by 10 bases; unmatched bases: 22.

This sequence joins TRBV27 and TRBJ2-7, with D hard to call. The germline V and J ends were trimmed by 3 bases and 2 bases, with 8 bases remaining between them. CDR3 length: 13 amino acids. Germline CDR1 reads MNHEY; CDR2 reads SMNVEV (reference sequence). CDR3 sequence: CASSLNSAYEQYF. The CDR3 coding sequence is TGTGCCAGCAGTTTGAATTCGGCCTACGAGCAGTACTTC.

V and J are TRBV27 and TRBJ2-7; 8 bases align to TRBD1. Germline V gene lookup returns CDR1 MNHEY and CDR2 SMNVEV (reference sequence). With V trimmed by 0 bases and J by 1 base, 2 bases remained unmatched. The CDR3 sequence is 15 residues long. The chain's CDR3 is CASSLSGDRSYEQYV. In nucleotides, the CDR3 is TGTGCCAGCAGTTTATCCGGGGACAGGTCCTACGAGCAGTACGTC.